Listed below are T cell receptor beta chains from one sample, sequenced in a study of blood T cell repertoires in COVID-19. TCRdb keeps only in-frame clones here, not all; method: immunoSEQ multiplex PCR. The profile shows 250,000 or so clones, about nine tenths of them singletons. The sample consisted of peripheral blood. All receptors come from a man between 25 and 39 years old with COVID-19, enrolled during active disease. The CDR3 runs from the conserved cysteine through the conserved F or W.

V: TRBV10-2; J: TRBJ1-2; CDR3: CASTGQGGIRGYTF
V: TRBV23-1; J: TRBJ1-2; CDR3: CASSQQGAENGYTF
V: TRBV6-5; J: TRBJ1-5; CDR3: CASRSGTGGNQPQHF
V: TRBV28; J: TRBJ2-1; CDR3: CASMGTGPPFGQFF
V: TRBV7-9; J: TRBJ2-5; CDR3: CASSFHMSQETQYF
V: TRBV5-8; J: TRBJ1-5; CDR3: CASSQSGRTANQPQHF
V: TRBV4-3; J: TRBJ1-1; CDR3: CASSRRTGKGSLIQNLGAEAFF
V: TRBV28; J: TRBJ2-7; CDR3: CASSLSLTLAGLGYEQYF
V: TRBV6-5; J: TRBJ1-2; CDR3: CASTNGAGWGYTF
V: TRBV6-6; J: TRBJ1-2; CDR3: CASEAAPYGYTF
V: TRBV30; J: TRBJ1-5; CDR3: CASRTGDQPQHF
V: TRBV28; J: TRBJ1-6; CDR3: CASSPGTGGNSPLHF
V: TRBV3-1/TRBV3-2; J: TRBJ2-3; CDR3: CASSQAPGRADTQYF